This is a list of T cell receptor beta chains from one sample in a study of CD8 T cells in Susac syndrome. In TCRdb, the immunoSEQ multiplex PCR reads were re-called with MiXCR into one record per CDR3 protein. The sample gives some 140,000 distinct CDR3 sequences, roughly 80% of which show up once; 0.45% to 0.65% is in the top ten. Sample: CD8+ T cells from PBMCs. These receptors were obtained from a human donor with multiple sclerosis. CDR3s include the opening cysteine and the closing phenylalanine or tryptophan. A D gene is named only where the DNA matches it firmly. Clone size is given for some rows only: seen once, a few or many times, or a class if the clone is expanded.

>NA|TRBJ2-2|TRBV5-1|NA
TGCGCCAGCACCCCCGATCGGGGGACCGGGGAGCTGTTTTTT
CASTPDRGTGELFF
>NA|TRBJ1-1|TRBV5-6|NA
TGTGCCAGTAGACTAGAAGGAGAAAGAACTGAAGCTTTCTTT
CASRLEGERTEAFF
>NA|TRBJ2-1|TRBV20-1|TRBD2
TGCAGTGCTAGAGATAGAGAGGGGACTAGGCAAGATGAGCAGTTCTTC
CSARDREGTRQDEQFF
>few|TRBJ1-2|TRBV29-1|NA
TGCAGCGTTGCCGACATCTATGGCTACACCTTC
CSVADIYGYTF
>few|TRBJ2-4|TRBV4-1|NA
TGCGCCAGCAGCCCGACCAGGGGAATAGCCAAAAACATTCAGTACTTC
CASSPTRGIAKNIQYF
>NA|TRBJ2-2|TRBV9|NA
TGTGCCAGCAGCGTAGATCTCACCGGGGAGCTGTTTTTT
CASSVDLTGELFF
>NA|TRBJ2-2|TRBV5-1|NA
TGCGCCAGCAGCATATGGGACACGGGGTCCGGGGAGCTGTTTTTT
CASSIWDTGSGELFF
>NA|TRBJ1-2|TRBV4-3|TRBD1
TGCGCCAGCAGCCAGTCCAGACAGGGGTCCTATGGCTACACCTTC
CASSQSRQGSYGYTF
>NA|TRBJ1-5|TRBV19|NA
TGTGCCACAGCGGGGGGGTTCCAGCCCCAGCATTTT
CATAGGFQPQHF
>NA|TRBJ2-2|TRBV27|NA
TGTGCCAGCAGTTTAGGCGGGGGCTCCCATAACGGCGGGGAGCTGTTTTTT
CASSLGGGSHNGGELFF
>once|TRBJ2-2|TRBV5-8|NA
TGTGCCAGCAGCTTGGGCATAAAGGGGAGCACCGGGGAGCTGTTTTTT
CASSLGIKGSTGELFF
>few|TRBJ1-5|TRBV4-2|NA
TGTGCCAGCAGCCAAGATCGGTCGGGGCGGGAGCCCCAGCATTTT
CASSQDRSGREPQHF
>NA|TRBJ1-1|TRBV10-3|NA
TGTGCCATTCGAAATGAGGGATTCGGTAGCACTGAAGCTTTCTTT
CAIRNEGFGSTEAFF
>NA|TRBJ2-7|TRBV7-9|NA
TGTGCCAGCGGGAGGAAAGGGGGTCCCGAGCAGTACTTC
CASGRKGGPEQYF
>NA|TRBJ2-3|TRBV7-3|TRBD1
TGTGCCAGCAGCTTGGGGACAGGGGCCTTCGATACGCAGTATTTT
CASSLGTGAFDTQYF
>NA|TRBJ1-2|TRBV2|NA
TGTGCCAGCAGCTCCGGGGCCTCCGACTACACCTTC
CASSSGASDYTF
>NA|TRBJ1-5|TRBV27|NA
TGTGCCTGTGGCGAGGGTTGGGGTCAGCCCCAGCATTTT
CACGEGWGQPQHF
>few|TRBJ2-6|TRBV2|NA
TGTGCCAGCAGTGAAGGGTGGGGGAGCTCTGGGGCCAACGTCCTGACTTTC
CASSEGWGSSGANVLTF
>few|TRBJ1-1|TRBV6-1|NA
TGTGCCAGCAGCAAAAAGGCCGAGAACACTGAAGCTTTCTTT
CASSKKAENTEAFF
>NA|TRBJ2-3|TRBV20-1|TRBD2
TGCAGTGCTAGGGGTCCTAGCGGGGGACCAGATACGCAGTATTTT
CSARGPSGGPDTQYF
>NA|TRBJ2-1|TRBV5-6|NA
TGTGCCAGCAGCCTAGAACAGACGGATAGCTCCTACAATGAGCAGTTCTTC
CASSLEQTDSSYNEQFF
>NA|TRBJ1-1|TRBV5-1|NA
TGCGCCAGCAGCGCGGGGGGTAGAGGTGGGATGAACACTGAAGCTTTCTTT
CASSAGGRGGMNTEAFF
>NA|TRBJ2-3|TRBV11-1|TRBD2
TGTGCCAGCGCGCCTAGCGGAGAAAAGGATACGCAGTATTTT
CASAPSGEKDTQYF
>NA|TRBJ2-7|TRBV27|NA
TGTGCCAGCAGCACAAATAAACGGGACGTTCTTCGAGGACGCTACTACGAGCAGTACTTC
CASSTNKRDVLRGRYYEQYF
>once|TRBJ1-5|TRBV7-9|NA
TGTGCCAGCAGAGACATAGGGGATCAGCCCCAGCATTTT
CASRDIGDQPQHF
>NA|TRBJ2-2|TRBV19|TRBD1
TGTGCCAGTAGTAGGTGGGACAGCACCGGGGAGCTGTTTTTT
CASSRWDSTGELFF
>NA|TRBJ2-1|TRBV9|NA
TGTGCCAGCAGCCCCGGGACTCCTAATCATGAGCAGTTCTTC
CASSPGTPNHEQFF
>once|TRBJ1-1|TRBV7-9|NA
TGTGCCAGCAGCTCGGTTGGCCCCGAAGCTTTCTTT
CASSSVGPEAFF
>NA|TRBJ1-2|TRBV5-6|NA
TGTGCCAGCAGCTTGTACAGGGTTGACTATGGCTACACCTTC
CASSLYRVDYGYTF
>NA|TRBJ2-3|TRBV29-1|NA
TGCAGCGTTGATGGACGGGCCACAGATACGCAGTATTTT
CSVDGRATDTQYF
>NA|TRBJ2-1|TRBV6-1|NA
TGTGCCAGCAGTCAGACTGGGTACAATGAGCAGTTCTTC
CASSQTGYNEQFF
>NA|TRBJ1-2|TRBV7-2|NA
TGTGCCAGCAGCTTAGTGATAGGCGGGGGCGCGGGTGGCTACACCTTC
CASSLVIGGGAGGYTF
>NA|TRBJ2-2|TRBV12-3/TRBV12-4|NA
TGTGCCAGCAGTCCAGGGAAGGAGAACACCGGGGAGCTGTTTTTT
CASSPGKENTGELFF